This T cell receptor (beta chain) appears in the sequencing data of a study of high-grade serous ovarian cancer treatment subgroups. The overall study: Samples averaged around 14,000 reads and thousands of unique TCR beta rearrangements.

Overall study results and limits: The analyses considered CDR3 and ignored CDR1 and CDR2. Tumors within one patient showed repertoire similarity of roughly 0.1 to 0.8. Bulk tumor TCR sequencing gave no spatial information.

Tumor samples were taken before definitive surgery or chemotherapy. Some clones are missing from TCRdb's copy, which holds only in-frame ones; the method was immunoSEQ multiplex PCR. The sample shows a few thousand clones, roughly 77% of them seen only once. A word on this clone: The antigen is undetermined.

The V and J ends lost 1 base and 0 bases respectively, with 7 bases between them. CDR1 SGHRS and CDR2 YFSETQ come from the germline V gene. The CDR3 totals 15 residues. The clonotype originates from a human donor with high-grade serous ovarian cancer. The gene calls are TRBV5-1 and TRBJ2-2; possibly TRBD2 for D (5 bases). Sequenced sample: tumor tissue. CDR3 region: CASSLPGSNTGELFF. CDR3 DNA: TGCGCCAGCAGCTTGCCGGGGTCGAACACCGGGGAGCTGTTTTTT.